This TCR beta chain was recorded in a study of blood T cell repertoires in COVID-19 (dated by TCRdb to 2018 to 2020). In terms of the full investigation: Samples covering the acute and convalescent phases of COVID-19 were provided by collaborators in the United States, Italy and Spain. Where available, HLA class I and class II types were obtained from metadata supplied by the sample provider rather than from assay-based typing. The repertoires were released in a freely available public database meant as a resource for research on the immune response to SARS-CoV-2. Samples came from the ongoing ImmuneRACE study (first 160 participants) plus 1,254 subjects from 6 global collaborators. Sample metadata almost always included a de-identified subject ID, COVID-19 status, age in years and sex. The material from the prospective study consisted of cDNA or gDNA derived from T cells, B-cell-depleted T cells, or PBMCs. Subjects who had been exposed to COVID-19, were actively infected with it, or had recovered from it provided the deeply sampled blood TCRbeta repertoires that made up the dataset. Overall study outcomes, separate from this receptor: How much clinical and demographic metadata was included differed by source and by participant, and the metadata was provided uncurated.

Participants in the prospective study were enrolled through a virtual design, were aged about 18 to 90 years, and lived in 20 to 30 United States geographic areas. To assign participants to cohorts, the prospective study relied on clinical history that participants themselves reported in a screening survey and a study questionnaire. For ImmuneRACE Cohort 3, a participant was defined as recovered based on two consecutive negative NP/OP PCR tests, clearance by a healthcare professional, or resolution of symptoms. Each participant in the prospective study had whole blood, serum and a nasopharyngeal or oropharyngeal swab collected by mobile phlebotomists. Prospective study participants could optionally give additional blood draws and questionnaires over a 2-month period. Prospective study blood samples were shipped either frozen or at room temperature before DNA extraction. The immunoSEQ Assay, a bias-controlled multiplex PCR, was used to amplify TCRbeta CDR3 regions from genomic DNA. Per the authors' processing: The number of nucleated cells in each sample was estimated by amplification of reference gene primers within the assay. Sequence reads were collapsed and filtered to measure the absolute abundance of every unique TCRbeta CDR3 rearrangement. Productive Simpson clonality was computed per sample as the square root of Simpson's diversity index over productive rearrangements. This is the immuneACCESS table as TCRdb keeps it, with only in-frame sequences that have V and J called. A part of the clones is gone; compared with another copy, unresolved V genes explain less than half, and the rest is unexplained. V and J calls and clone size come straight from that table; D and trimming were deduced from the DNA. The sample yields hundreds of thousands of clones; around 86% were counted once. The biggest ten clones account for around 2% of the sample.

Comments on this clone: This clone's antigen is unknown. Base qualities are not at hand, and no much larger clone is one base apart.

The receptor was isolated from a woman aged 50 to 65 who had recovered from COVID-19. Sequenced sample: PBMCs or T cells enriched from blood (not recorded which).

The sequenced DNA: TGCAGTGCTAGTCACACGTACAGGAGCTCCTATAATTCACCCCTCCACTTT. Translated, it reads CSASHTYRSSYNSPLHF. The rearranged chain carries TRBV20-1 and TRBJ1-6; the D segment could be TRBD1, given 5 matching bases. From a lookup of the germline V gene (reference sequence), CDR1 and CDR2 are DFQATT and SNEGSKA. Cut back by 3 bases and 0 bases, the V and J ends lie 15 bases apart. The CDR3 contains 17 residues, cysteine and phenylalanine counted. The read is trimmed to its CDR3 DNA, 51 bases read in frame from base 1.